This TCR beta chain comes out of a study of blood T cells in healthy people across ages (dated by TCRdb to between 2014 and 2016). Regarding the complete study: In model experiments, template switching captured about one uniquely barcoded TCR beta cDNA molecule for every two T cells. The study analyzed two additional independent replicas of 1 million unique cDNA reads from the same blood draw for two donors, one aged 18 to 30 and one aged 80 or older. To avoid experimental bias, donors of different ages were distributed randomly across sequencing lanes. Age-related changes in TCR beta repertoire diversity were measured in the study by deep sequencing normalized with unique cDNA molecular identifiers. Donors were grouped into four age groups: young (average approximately 16 years), middle-aged (roughly 38), aged (roughly 67) and long-lived (about 89). What the research found in general, with its limitations: Bulk unsorted PBMC profiling prevented conclusive comparison of naive and antigen-experienced compartments. As age increased, observed TCR beta diversity per million T cells dropped in a roughly linear way, and a significant reduction was already evident by age 40. A strong correlation was found between observed TCR beta diversity and the percentage of naive T cells measured by flow cytometry. Because the CMV infection status of the donors was unknown, age-related changes in expanded clonotypes may potentially have been confounded. Compared with the aged group, the long-lived group had more naive CD4+ T cells, fewer expanded clones and increased TCR diversity, a pattern suggesting age selection. Estimates of total diversity based on one million sequenced T cells were regarded as lower bounds and as underestimates.

To prepare the library, 5' RACE was applied. Sequenced on an Illumina HiSeq 2500. The second PCR ran for roughly 7 to 11 cycles and used a J-beta primer mix along with a sample-barcoded 5' primer. Each TCR beta cDNA molecule received a unique molecular identifier from a template-switch 5' adaptor carrying 12 random nucleotides. Each sample yielded at least 2.5 million CDR3-containing paired-end reads. First-strand cDNA was synthesized from all RNA with the Mint cDNA synthesis kit, primed by a TRBC-specific oligonucleotide. All cDNA was treated with uracil-DNA glycosylase and then went through a first 18-cycle PCR with the universal primers M1SS and BC2_uni_R. In the paper's pipeline: For normalization, 1 million high-quality reads, each with a distinct molecular identifier, were randomly selected from each sample. Instead of being binned into consensus sequences, reads that shared molecular identifiers were thrown out. CDR3 identification, clonotype clustering and error correction used MiTCR with a Q25 quality threshold and the strictest error-elimination algorithm. A nonparametric unseen species model with Euler transformation was used to estimate a lower bound on total TCR beta diversity. TCRdb trimmed public reads at Q25 via fastp, called clones via MiXCR and kept in-frame beta chains. Duplicate CDR3 protein sequences are folded into a single record with the most common DNA and genes. None of the V and J calls come from the authors' own analysis; TCRdb made them. Counted in this sample were approximately 730,000 distinct CDR3 sequences; 53% of them appeared once. Roughly 37% of the sample belongs to the ten largest clones.

This clonotype was observed once. Its antigen remains unidentified. Base qualities were left out, and no much larger clone turns up one base away. One read provides weak support. Trimming removed 3 bases from V and 4 bases from J, leaving 9 bases between the germline ends. There are 13 amino acids in the CDR3, from cysteine to phenylalanine inclusive. The DNA shown is the 39-base CDR3, in frame from base 1. Reading the germline V gene gives CDR1 SGDLS and CDR2 YYNGEE. The 39 donors, aged about 6 to 95 years, were systemically healthy Caucasian individuals from Russia. Each donor gave about 9.8 milliliters of peripheral blood, drawn into EDTA-treated Vacutainer tubes. Ficoll-Paque density-gradient centrifugation was used to isolate PBMCs, with at least 6.5 million per sample. Trizol reagent was used to extract total RNA from the PBMCs, yielding at least 6 micrograms per sample. Naive CD45RAhigh/CD27high T cell percentages were measured by flow cytometry on a PBMC aliquot from every donor.

Sequencing input: blood. The clonotype originates from a man older than 75 in good health. The chain joins TRBV9 to TRBJ2-3; no D gene call is confident. The sequenced DNA is TGTGCCAGCAGCGGAAATTCGGCAGATACGCAGTATTTT. This translates into CASSGNSADTQYF.